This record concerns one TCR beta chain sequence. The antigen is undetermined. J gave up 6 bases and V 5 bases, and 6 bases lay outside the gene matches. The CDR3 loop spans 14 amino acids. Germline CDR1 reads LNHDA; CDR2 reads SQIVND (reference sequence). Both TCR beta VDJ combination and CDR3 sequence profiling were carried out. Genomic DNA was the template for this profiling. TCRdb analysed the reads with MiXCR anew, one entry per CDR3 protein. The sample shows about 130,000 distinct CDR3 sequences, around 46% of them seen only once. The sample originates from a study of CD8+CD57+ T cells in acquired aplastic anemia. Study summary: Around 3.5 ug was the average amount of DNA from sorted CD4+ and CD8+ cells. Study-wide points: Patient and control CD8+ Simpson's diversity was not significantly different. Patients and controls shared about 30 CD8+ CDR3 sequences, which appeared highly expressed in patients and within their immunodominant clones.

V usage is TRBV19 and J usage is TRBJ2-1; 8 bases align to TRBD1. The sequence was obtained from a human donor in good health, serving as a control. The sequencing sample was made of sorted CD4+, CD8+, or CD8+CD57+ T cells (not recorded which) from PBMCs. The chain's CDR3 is CASSPARGPNEQFF. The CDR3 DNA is TGTGCCAGTAGTCCGGCCAGGGGGCCCAATGAGCAGTTCTTC.